The T cell receptor beta chain described here comes from a study of blood T cell repertoires in COVID-19 (dated by TCRdb to about 2020). Regarding the study in general: Collaborator samples came from the United States, Italy and Spain and covered acute and convalescent phases of COVID-19. The material from the prospective study consisted of cDNA or gDNA derived from T cells, B-cell-depleted T cells, or PBMCs. The dataset comprised deeply sampled blood TCRbeta repertoires from subjects exposed to, actively infected with, or recovered from COVID-19. A freely available public database, intended as a resource for researchers studying the immune response to SARS-CoV-2, is where the repertoires were released. Samples were obtained from the ongoing ImmuneRACE study (first 160 participants) and from over a thousand subjects provided by 6 global collaborators. The sample metadata nearly always contained a de-identified subject ID, COVID-19 status, age in years and sex. Where HLA class I and class II types were available, the types were taken from metadata supplied by the sample provider, not from assay-based typing. Findings and caveats that apply to the study as a whole: The amount of clinical and demographic metadata varied by source and participant and was provided uncurated.

The collaborating institutions used their own protocols to collect whole blood in K2EDTA tubes. For TCRbeta analysis, collaborators shipped samples in one of three forms: frozen whole blood, isolated PBMCs, or DNA extracted from either of those sample types. TCRbeta CDR3 regions were amplified from genomic DNA by means of the immunoSEQ Assay, a bias-controlled multiplex PCR. The authors' pipeline ran thus. Within the assay, amplification of reference gene primers was used to estimate how many nucleated cells each sample contained. Sequence reads were collapsed and filtered to measure the absolute abundance of every unique TCRbeta CDR3 rearrangement. For each sample, productive Simpson clonality was calculated as the square root of Simpson's diversity index across productive rearrangements. TCRdb carries this immuneACCESS record with in-frame sequences only. Its versions omit some clonotypes, under half of them owing to an unresolved V gene in the studies checked, with the rest unexplained. Clone size and the V and J calls come from that table; the DNA yielded D and trimming. The sample includes roughly 70,000 clones, with roughly 80% observed a single time. Of the sample, 4.5% to 5.5% falls within the top ten clones.

In its sample, this clone was seen once. Its target antigen remains unknown. No clone much larger than this one lies a single base away; base qualities are absent. The source of this sequence is a woman aged 55-69 years with acute or convalescent COVID-19. The specimen sequenced was peripheral blood.

The DNA sequence follows: TGTGCCAGCAGCCAGAACAGGGGGGGAAATGAAAAACTGTTTTTT. It specifies CASSQNRGGNEKLFF. Rearrangement joined TRBV14 to TRBJ1-4, and TRBD1 matches 8 of the central bases. The CDR3 starts with the cysteine, ends with the phenylalanine, and has 15 residues. The only DNA kept is the CDR3, 45 bases in frame from the first base. The germline V gene specifies SGHDN as CDR1 and FVKESK as CDR2. Trimming leaves V shorter by 3 bases and J shorter by 5 bases, with the junction holding 5 bases beyond the gene matches.